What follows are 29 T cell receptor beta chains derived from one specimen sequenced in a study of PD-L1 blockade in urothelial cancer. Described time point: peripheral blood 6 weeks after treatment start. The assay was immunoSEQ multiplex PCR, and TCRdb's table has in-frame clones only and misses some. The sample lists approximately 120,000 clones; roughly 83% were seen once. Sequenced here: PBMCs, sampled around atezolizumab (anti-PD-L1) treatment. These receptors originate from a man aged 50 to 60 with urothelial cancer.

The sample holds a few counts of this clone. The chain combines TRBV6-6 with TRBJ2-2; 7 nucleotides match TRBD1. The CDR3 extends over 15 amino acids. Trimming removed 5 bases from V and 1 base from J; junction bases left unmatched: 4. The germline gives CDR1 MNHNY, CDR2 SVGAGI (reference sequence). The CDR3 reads CASSGRTGNTGELFF. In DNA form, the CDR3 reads TGTGCCAGCAGTGGTCGGACAGGGAACACCGGGGAGCTGTTTTTT.

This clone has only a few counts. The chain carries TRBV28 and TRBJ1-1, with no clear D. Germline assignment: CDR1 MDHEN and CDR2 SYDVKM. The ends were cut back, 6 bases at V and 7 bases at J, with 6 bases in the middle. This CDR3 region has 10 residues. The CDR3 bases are TGTGCCAGCAGCCAAAATGAAGCTTTCTTT. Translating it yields CASSQNEAFF.

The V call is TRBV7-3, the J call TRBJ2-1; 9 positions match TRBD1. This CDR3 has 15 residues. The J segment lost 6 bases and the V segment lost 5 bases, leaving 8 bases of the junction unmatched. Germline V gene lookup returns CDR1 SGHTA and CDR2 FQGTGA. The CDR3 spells CASSLGGQGLNEQFF. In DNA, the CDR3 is TGTGCCAGCAGCCTTGGGGGACAGGGCCTCAATGAGCAGTTCTTC.

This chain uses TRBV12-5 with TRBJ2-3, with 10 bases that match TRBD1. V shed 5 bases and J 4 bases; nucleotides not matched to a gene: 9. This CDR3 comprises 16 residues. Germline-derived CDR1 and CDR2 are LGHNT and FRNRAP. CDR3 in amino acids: CASGTAGTGAPDTQYF. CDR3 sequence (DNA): TGTGCTAGTGGTACCGCCGGGACAGGGGCCCCAGATACGCAGTATTTT.

The CDR3 loop reads CASSSTSGSLFTGELFF. The CDR3 DNA reads as TGTGCCAGCAGTTCCACTAGCGGGAGTTTGTTCACCGGGGAGCTGTTTTTT. The chain uses TRBV27 and TRBJ2-2; 11 bases fit TRBD2. The CDR3 totals 17 residues. Germline lookup yields CDR1 MNHEY and CDR2 SMNVEV (reference sequence). Trimming cost V 4 bases and J 4 bases; bases outside gene matches: 8.

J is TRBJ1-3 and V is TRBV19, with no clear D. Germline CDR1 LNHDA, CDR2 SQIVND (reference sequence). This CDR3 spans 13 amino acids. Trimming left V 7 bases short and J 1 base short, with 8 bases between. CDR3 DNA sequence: TGTGCCAGTAAACGGGGATCTGGAAACACCATATATTTT. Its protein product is CASKRGSGNTIYF.

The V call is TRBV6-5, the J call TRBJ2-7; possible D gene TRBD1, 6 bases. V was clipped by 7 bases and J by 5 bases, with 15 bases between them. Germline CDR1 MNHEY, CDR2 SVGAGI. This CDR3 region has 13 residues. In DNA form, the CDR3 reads TGTGCCAGCACAAACAGGGTTTCGCACGAGCAGTACTTC. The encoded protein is CASTNRVSHEQYF.

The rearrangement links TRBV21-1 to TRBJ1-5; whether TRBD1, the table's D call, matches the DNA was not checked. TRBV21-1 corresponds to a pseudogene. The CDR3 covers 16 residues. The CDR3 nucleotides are TGTGCCAGCACCGACAGGGGCAACTATAGCAATCAGCCCCAGCATTTT. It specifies CASTDRGNYSNQPQHF.

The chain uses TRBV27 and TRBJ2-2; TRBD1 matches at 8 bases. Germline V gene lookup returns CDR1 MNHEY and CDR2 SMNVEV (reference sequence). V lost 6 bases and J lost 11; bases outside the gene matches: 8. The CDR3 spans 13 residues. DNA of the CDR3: TGTGCCAGCAGGCGGGCAGGGGGCCTTGAGCTGTTTTTT. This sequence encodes CASRRAGGLELFF.

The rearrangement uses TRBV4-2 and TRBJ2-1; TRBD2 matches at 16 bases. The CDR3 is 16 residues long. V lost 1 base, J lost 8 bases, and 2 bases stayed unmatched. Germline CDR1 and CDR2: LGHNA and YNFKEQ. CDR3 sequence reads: CASSQAGLAGGDEQFF. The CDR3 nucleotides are TGTGCCAGCAGCCAAGCGGGACTAGCGGGAGGGGATGAGCAGTTCTTC.

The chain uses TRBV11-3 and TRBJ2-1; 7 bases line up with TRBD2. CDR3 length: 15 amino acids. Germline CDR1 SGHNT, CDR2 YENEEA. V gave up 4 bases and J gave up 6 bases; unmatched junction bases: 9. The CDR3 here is CASSWTVGGGNEQFF. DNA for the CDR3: TGTGCCAGCAGCTGGACTGTGGGGGGGGGCAATGAGCAGTTCTTC.

CDR3 region: CASSERRPGLAGVNEQFF. CDR3 DNA: TGTGCCAGCAGTGAACGTCGACCGGGACTAGCGGGAGTGAATGAGCAGTTCTTC. This chain uses TRBV2 with TRBJ2-1; TRBD2 aligns across 14 bases. This CDR3 has 18 amino acids. Germline V CDR1 and CDR2: SNHLY, FYNNEI. J gave up 7 bases and V 2 bases, and 10 bases lay outside the gene matches.

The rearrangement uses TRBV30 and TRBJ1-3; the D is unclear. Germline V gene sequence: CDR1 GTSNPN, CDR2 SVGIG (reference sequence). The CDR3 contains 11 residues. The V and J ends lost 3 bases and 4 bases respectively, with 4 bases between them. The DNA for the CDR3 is TGTGCCTGGAGGGCCGGAAACACCATATATTTT. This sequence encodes CAWRAGNTIYF. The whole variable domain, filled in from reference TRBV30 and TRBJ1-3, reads SQTIHQWPATLVQPVGSPLSLECTVEGTSNPNLYWYRQAAGRGLQLLFYSVGIGQISSEVPQNLSASRPQDRQFILSSKKLLLSDSGFYLCAWRAGNTIYFGEGSWLTVV.

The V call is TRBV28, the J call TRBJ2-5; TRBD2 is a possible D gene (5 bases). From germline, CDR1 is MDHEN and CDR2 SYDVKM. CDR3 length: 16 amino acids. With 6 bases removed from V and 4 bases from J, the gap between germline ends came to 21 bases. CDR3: CASSDIGMRVPETQYF. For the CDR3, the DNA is TGTGCCAGCAGCGACATAGGTATGAGGGTTCCAGAGACCCAGTACTTC.

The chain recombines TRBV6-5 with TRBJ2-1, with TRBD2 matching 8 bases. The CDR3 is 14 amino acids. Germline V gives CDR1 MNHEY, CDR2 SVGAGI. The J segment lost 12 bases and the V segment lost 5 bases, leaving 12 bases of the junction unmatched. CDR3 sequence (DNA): TGTGCCAGCAGTAACTACGCGGGAGGTCTTCTGCAGTTCTTC. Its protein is CASSNYAGGLLQFF.

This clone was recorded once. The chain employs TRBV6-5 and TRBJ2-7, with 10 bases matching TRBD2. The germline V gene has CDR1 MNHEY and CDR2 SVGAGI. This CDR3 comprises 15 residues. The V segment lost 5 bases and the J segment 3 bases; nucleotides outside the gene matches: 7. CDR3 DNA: TGTGCCAGCAGTCCCCGGACTAGCGGAAGCTACGAGCAGTACTTC. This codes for CASSPRTSGSYEQYF.

The CDR3 coding sequence is TGTGCCAGCAGGGGGGACAGGGGAAGCTACTACGAGCAGTACTTC. Amino acids: CASRGDRGSYYEQYF. The chain carries TRBV7-2 and TRBJ2-7; the match to TRBD1 covers 10 bases. This CDR3 has 15 amino acids. Per germline, CDR1 SGHTA and CDR2 FQGNSA. V was clipped by 6 bases and J by 3 bases; unmatched bases: 8.

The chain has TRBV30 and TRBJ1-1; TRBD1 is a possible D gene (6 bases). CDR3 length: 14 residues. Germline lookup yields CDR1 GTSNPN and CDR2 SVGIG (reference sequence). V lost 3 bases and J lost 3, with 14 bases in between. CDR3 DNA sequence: TGTGCCTGGAGGGACAGTCTCCGGGACACTGAAGCTTTCTTT. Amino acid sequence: CAWRDSLRDTEAFF.

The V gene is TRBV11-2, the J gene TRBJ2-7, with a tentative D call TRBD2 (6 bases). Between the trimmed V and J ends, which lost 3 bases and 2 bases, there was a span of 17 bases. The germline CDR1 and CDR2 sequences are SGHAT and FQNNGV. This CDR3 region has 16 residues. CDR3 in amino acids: CASSFTWASATYEQYF. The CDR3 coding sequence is TGTGCCAGCAGCTTTACTTGGGCTAGCGCGACCTACGAGCAGTACTTC.

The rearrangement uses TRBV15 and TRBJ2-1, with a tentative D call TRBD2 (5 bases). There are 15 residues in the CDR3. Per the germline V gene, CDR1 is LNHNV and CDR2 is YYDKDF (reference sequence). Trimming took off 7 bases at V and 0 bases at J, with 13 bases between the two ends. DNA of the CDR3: TGTGCCACCAACAGCGGTGGGAGCTCCTACAATGAGCAGTTCTTC. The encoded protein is CATNSGGSSYNEQFF.

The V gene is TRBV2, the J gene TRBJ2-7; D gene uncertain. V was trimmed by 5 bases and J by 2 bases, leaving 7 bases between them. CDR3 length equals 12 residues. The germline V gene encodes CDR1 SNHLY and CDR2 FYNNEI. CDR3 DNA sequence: TGTGCCAGCAGTTTCACAACCTACGAGCAGTACTTC. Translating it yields CASSFTTYEQYF.

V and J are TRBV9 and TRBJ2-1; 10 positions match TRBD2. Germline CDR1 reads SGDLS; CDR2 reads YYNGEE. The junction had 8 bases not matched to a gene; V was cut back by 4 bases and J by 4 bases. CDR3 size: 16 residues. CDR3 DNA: TGTGCCAGCAGCCTAGCCCTAGCGGGGGTATACAATGAGCAGTTCTTC. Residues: CASSLALAGVYNEQFF. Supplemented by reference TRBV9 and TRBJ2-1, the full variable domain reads DSGVTQTPKHLITATGQRVTLRCSPRSGDLSVYWYQQSLDQGLQFLIQYYNGEERAKGNILERFSAQQFPDLHSELNLSSLELGDSALYFCASSLALAGVYNEQFFGPGTRLTVL.

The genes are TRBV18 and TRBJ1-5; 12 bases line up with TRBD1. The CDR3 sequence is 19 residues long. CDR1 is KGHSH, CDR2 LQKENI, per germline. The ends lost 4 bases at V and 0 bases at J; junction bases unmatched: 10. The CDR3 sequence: CASSRTGTGGAGSNQPQHF. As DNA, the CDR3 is TGTGCCAGCTCACGAACAGGGACAGGGGGCGCGGGTAGCAATCAGCCCCAGCATTTT. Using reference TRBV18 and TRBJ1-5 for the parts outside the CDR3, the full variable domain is NAGVMQNPRHLVRRRGQEARLRCSPMKGHSHVYWYRQLPEEGLKFMVYLQKENIIDESGMPKERFSAEFPKEGPSILRIQQVVRGDSAAYFCASSRTGTGGAGSNQPQHFGDGTRLSIL.

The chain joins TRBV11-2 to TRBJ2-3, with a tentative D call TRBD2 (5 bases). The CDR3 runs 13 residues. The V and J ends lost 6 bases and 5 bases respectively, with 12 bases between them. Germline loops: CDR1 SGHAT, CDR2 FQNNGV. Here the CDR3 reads CASRSKAGDTQYF. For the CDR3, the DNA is TGTGCCAGCAGGTCCAAGGCGGGAGATACGCAGTATTTT. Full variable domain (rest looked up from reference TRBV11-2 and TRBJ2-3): EAGVAQSPRYKIIEKRQSVAFWCNPISGHATLYWYQQILGQGPKLLIQFQNNGVVDDSQLPKDRFSAERLKGVDSTLKIQPAKLEDSAVYLCASRSKAGDTQYFGPGTRLTVL.

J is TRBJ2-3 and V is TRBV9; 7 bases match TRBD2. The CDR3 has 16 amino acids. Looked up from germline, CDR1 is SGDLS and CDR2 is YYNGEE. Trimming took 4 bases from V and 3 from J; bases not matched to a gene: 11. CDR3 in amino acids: CASSRGDGRTTDTQYF. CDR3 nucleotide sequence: TGTGCCAGCAGCCGGGGGGACGGTCGTACGACAGATACGCAGTATTTT.

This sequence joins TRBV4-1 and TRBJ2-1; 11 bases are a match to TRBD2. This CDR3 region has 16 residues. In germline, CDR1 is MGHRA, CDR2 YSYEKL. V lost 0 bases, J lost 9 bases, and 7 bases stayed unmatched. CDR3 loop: CASSQDAELAGAEQFF. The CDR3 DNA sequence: TGCGCCAGCAGCCAAGATGCGGAACTAGCGGGAGCTGAGCAGTTCTTC.

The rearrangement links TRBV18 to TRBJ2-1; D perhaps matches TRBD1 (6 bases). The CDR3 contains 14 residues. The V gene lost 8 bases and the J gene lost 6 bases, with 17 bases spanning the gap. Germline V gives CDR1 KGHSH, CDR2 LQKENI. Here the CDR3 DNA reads TGTGCCAGCCACTCTTCAGGGGCGTCCAATGAGCAGTTCTTC. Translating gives CASHSSGASNEQFF.

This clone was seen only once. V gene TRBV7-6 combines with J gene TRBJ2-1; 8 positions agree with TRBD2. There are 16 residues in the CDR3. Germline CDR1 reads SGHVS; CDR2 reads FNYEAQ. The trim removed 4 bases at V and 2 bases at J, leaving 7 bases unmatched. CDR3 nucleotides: TGTGCCAGCAGCTCCCCGTCAGCGGGAGCCTACAATGAGCAGTTCTTC. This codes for CASSSPSAGAYNEQFF.

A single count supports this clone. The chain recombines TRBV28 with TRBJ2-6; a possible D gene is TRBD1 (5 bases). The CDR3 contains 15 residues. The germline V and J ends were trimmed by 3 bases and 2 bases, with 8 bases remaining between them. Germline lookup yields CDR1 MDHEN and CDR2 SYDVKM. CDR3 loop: CASSFQGAGANVLTF. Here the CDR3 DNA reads TGTGCCAGCAGTTTTCAAGGGGCTGGGGCCAACGTCCTGACTTTC.